This is a list of T cell receptor beta chains from one sample in a study of shared clonotypes between healthy human individuals. The data were produced by immunoSEQ multiplex PCR, yet TCRdb's version contains in-frame clones alone and is incomplete. In the table there are some 2,100,000 clones, about 92% of which are singletons. Sequencing was performed on naive CD8+ T cells from PBMCs. The receptors were gathered from a man aged 18-30 years in good health. Some clones in this sample may be carry-over from other donors' samples. The CDR3 runs from the conserved cysteine through the conserved F or W. The order of the fields is V gene, D gene, clone size, J gene, CDR3 DNA, CDR3 protein. A D gene is named only where the DNA matches it firmly. Clone size appears in some rows only: once, few, many, or a class for an expanded clone.

V: TRBV4-1; D: .; size: .; J: TRBJ1-2; DNA: TGCGCCAGCAGCCACGTAGGATATCTAAACGGGGGAGGCTACACCTTC; CDR3: CASSHVGYLNGGGYTF
V: TRBV30; D: .; size: .; J: TRBJ2-1; DNA: TGTGCCTGGGGTAGCTTACCCGGGAATGAGCAGTTCTTC; CDR3: CAWGSLPGNEQFF
V: TRBV6-5; D: .; size: once; J: TRBJ2-5; DNA: TGTGCCAGCAGTTACGGAGGGGCAAGAGAGACCCAGTACTTC; CDR3: CASSYGGARETQYF
V: TRBV18; D: TRBD1; size: .; J: TRBJ2-2; DNA: TGTGCCAGCTCACTCCGACAGGGGGCTTTCGCGAACACCGGGGAGCTGTTTTTT; CDR3: CASSLRQGAFANTGELFF
V: TRBV27; D: TRBD1; size: .; J: TRBJ2-7; DNA: TGTGCCAGCAGACCGCAGCCGGGACAGGGCCCTGGGGAGCAGTACTTC; CDR3: CASRPQPGQGPGEQYF
V: TRBV13; D: .; size: few; J: TRBJ1-1; DNA: TGTGCCAGCAGCTCCTACAGGGCTACTGAAGCTTTCTTT; CDR3: CASSSYRATEAFF
V: TRBV6-5; D: TRBD2; size: .; J: TRBJ2-2; DNA: TGTGCCAGCAGTTTTGGACTAGCGACTACCGGGGAGCTGTTTTTT; CDR3: CASSFGLATTGELFF
V: TRBV29-1; D: TRBD1; size: .; J: TRBJ2-3; DNA: TGCAGCGTTCAATTTTATGACAGGGCCTCTCCAGATACGCAGTATTTT; CDR3: CSVQFYDRASPDTQYF
V: TRBV7-9; D: .; size: few; J: TRBJ1-2; DNA: TGTGCCAGCAGCTTAGACCCCTCTAACTATGGCTACACCTTC; CDR3: CASSLDPSNYGYTF
V: TRBV11-3; D: .; size: .; J: TRBJ2-1; DNA: TGTGCCAGCAGCTTAGGGCAGGGGAATGAGCAGTTCTTC; CDR3: CASSLGQGNEQFF
V: TRBV28; D: .; size: .; J: TRBJ2-1; DNA: TGTGCCAGCGGCTTGGATGATAATGAGCAGTTCTTC; CDR3: CASGLDDNEQFF
V: TRBV2; D: TRBD1; size: .; J: TRBJ2-3; DNA: TGTGCCAGCAGTCTTGACAGGGGCTCAGATACGCAGTATTTT; CDR3: CASSLDRGSDTQYF
V: TRBV6-5; D: .; size: .; J: TRBJ2-7; DNA: TGTGCCAGCAGTCCCTCGCCTGTGGGGGAGCAGTACTTC; CDR3: CASSPSPVGEQYF
V: TRBV12-5; D: .; size: .; J: TRBJ2-7; DNA: TGTGCTAGTGGTTTGGTAAGCCCCCAGGGTGTGGTCGACGAGCAGTACTTC; CDR3: CASGLVSPQGVVDEQYF
V: TRBV7-7; D: TRBD1; size: .; J: TRBJ2-5; DNA: TGTGCCAGCAGCCGCCGGGACAGGGCCCAAGAGACCCAGTACTTC; CDR3: CASSRRDRAQETQYF
V: TRBV9; D: TRBD2; size: .; J: TRBJ2-5; DNA: TGTGCCAGCAGCCCAAGTAGATCTAGCGGGAGGGGTGGGACCCAGTACTTC; CDR3: CASSPSRSSGRGGTQYF
V: TRBV9; D: .; size: .; J: TRBJ1-2; DNA: TGTGCCAGCAGCGTAGCCAGGTCAGGGTTCCATGGCTACACCTTC; CDR3: CASSVARSGFHGYTF
V: TRBV23-1; D: TRBD1; size: .; J: TRBJ2-5; DNA: TGCGCCAGCAGTCAAAAAGGGGACAGGGAAGGAGAGACCCAGTACTTC; CDR3: CASSQKGDREGETQYF
V: TRBV30; D: .; size: .; J: TRBJ1-2; DNA: TGTGCCTGGAGTTGGGACGCAGGGCAGAAAAACTATGGCTACACCTTC; CDR3: CAWSWDAGQKNYGYTF
V: TRBV28; D: TRBD1; size: once; J: TRBJ2-1; DNA: TGTGCCAGCAGTTCACGACAGGGCCCTCCCTACAATGAGCAGTTCTTC; CDR3: CASSSRQGPPYNEQFF
V: TRBV5-6; D: .; size: .; J: TRBJ2-5; DNA: TGTGCCAGCAGCTTAGTGAGTCAAGAGACCCAGTACTTC; CDR3: CASSLVSQETQYF
V: TRBV7-8; D: .; size: .; J: TRBJ2-5; DNA: TGTGCCAGCAGCTTAGCATTAGGGGTCGGGGAGACCCAGTACTTC; CDR3: CASSLALGVGETQYF
V: TRBV19; D: .; size: .; J: TRBJ1-4; DNA: TGTGCCAGTACCCTGGCCACAAACCAGGTTGAAAAACTGTTTTTT; CDR3: CASTLATNQVEKLFF
V: TRBV21-1; D: .; size: .; J: TRBJ1-4; DNA: TGTGCCAGCAGCAAAAAGGGACTAGGTCCTAATGAAAAACTGTTTTTT; CDR3: CASSKKGLGPNEKLFF
V: TRBV4-1; D: TRBD1; size: .; J: TRBJ2-1; DNA: TGCGCCAGCAGCCCCTCGGGACAGTACAATGAGCAGTTCTTC; CDR3: CASSPSGQYNEQFF
V: TRBV7-2; D: .; size: once; J: TRBJ1-3; DNA: TGTGCCAGCAGCTTCGGGGTTTCTGGAAACACCATATATTTT; CDR3: CASSFGVSGNTIYF
V: TRBV27; D: .; size: .; J: TRBJ1-5; DNA: TGTGCCAGCAGTCCTACAGGGTTGAGCAATCAGCCCCAGCATTTT; CDR3: CASSPTGLSNQPQHF
V: TRBV27; D: .; size: .; J: TRBJ2-2; DNA: TGTGCCAGCAGTGGAAGGCGGCACAGGGTGACCGGGGAGCTGTTTTTT; CDR3: CASSGRRHRVTGELFF
V: TRBV2; D: .; size: .; J: TRBJ2-1; DNA: TGTGCCAGCGGAGGGACCTACAATGAGCAGTTCTTC; CDR3: CASGGTYNEQFF
V: TRBV28; D: .; size: once; J: TRBJ1-5; DNA: TGTGCCAGCAGACTTAGGACAGATAGCAATCAGCCCCAGCATTTT; CDR3: CASRLRTDSNQPQHF
V: TRBV5-1; D: .; size: .; J: TRBJ2-7; DNA: TGCGCCAGCAGCTTGTATCACAACATAATCCTACGAAAGCAGTACTTC; CDR3: CASSLYHNIILRKQYF
V: TRBV10-3; D: TRBD2; size: .; J: TRBJ2-1; DNA: TGTGCCATCATGATAGGGACTAGCGGTTACAATGAGCAGTTCTTC; CDR3: CAIMIGTSGYNEQFF
V: TRBV25-1; D: TRBD1; size: .; J: TRBJ2-7; DNA: TGTGCCAGCACCCTAGACAGGGGGCAGTTCGAGCAGTACTTC; CDR3: CASTLDRGQFEQYF
V: TRBV5-1; D: TRBD1; size: .; J: TRBJ2-7; DNA: TGCGCCAGCAGCCACGGACAGGGCTACGAGCAGTACTTC; CDR3: CASSHGQGYEQYF
V: TRBV9; D: .; size: .; J: TRBJ1-4; DNA: TGTGCCAGCAGCGTAGGAGGGATCAATGAAAAACTGTTTTTT; CDR3: CASSVGGINEKLFF
V: TRBV6-1; D: .; size: .; J: TRBJ2-7; DNA: TGTGCCAGCAGTGAACGCGCAGGGAGGGAGCAGTACTTC; CDR3: CASSERAGREQYF
V: TRBV7-9; D: .; size: few; J: TRBJ1-1; DNA: TGTGCCAGCAGCTCTTGGGACGGAAGTGGTAGGGCTTTCTTT; CDR3: CASSSWDGSGRAFF
V: TRBV27; D: .; size: .; J: TRBJ2-1; DNA: TGTGCCAGCAGTTCAAGGTCCTACAATGAGCAGTTCTTC; CDR3: CASSSRSYNEQFF
V: TRBV2; D: .; size: .; J: TRBJ2-7; DNA: TGTGCCAGCAGTGAAAAGGCCGGCAGTACCTACGAGCAGTACTTC; CDR3: CASSEKAGSTYEQYF
V: TRBV25-1; D: .; size: .; J: TRBJ2-2; DNA: TGTGCCAGCAGTCCCCGCGGCTGGGACGGGGAGCTGTTTTTT; CDR3: CASSPRGWDGELFF
V: TRBV29-1; D: .; size: .; J: TRBJ2-7; DNA: TGCAGCGTAAGATCCACCCTCCACGAGCAGTACTTC; CDR3: CSVRSTLHEQYF
V: TRBV4-3; D: TRBD2; size: .; J: TRBJ2-3; DNA: TGCGCCAGCAGCCCCCGGGTCTGGCTAGCGGGAGGTGGCGATACGCAGTATTTT; CDR3: CASSPRVWLAGGGDTQYF
V: TRBV7-9; D: .; size: .; J: TRBJ2-2; DNA: TGTGCCAGCAGCACAGGGAGAGTGAACACCGGGGAGCTGTTTTTT; CDR3: CASSTGRVNTGELFF
V: TRBV7-6; D: TRBD2; size: .; J: TRBJ2-3; DNA: TGTGCCAGCAGCTTACTAGCGGAGTTCACAGATACGCAGTATTTT; CDR3: CASSLLAEFTDTQYF
V: TRBV28; D: .; size: once; J: TRBJ2-3; DNA: TGTGCCAGCAGTCCCATATTTACAAGCACAGATACGCAGTATTTT; CDR3: CASSPIFTSTDTQYF
V: TRBV4-3; D: TRBD1; size: .; J: TRBJ1-1; DNA: TGCGCCAGCAGCCAAGATCGGACAGGGGGCACTGAAGCTTTCTTT; CDR3: CASSQDRTGGTEAFF